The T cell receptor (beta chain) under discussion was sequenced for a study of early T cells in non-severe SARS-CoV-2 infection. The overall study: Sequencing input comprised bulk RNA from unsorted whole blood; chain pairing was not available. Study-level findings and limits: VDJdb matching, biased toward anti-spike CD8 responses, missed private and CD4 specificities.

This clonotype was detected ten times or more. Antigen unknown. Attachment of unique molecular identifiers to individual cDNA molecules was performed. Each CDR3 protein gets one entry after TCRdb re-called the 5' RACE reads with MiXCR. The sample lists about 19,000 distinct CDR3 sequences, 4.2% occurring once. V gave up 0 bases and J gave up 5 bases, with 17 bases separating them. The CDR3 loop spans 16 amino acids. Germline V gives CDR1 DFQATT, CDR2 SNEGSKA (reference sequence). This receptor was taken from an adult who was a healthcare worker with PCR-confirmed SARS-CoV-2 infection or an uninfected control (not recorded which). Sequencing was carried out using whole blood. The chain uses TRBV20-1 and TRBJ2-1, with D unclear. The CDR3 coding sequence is TGCAGTGCTAGAGAAATTGGGCCCCTTTCCCACAATGAGCAGTTCTTC. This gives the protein CSAREIGPLSHNEQFF.